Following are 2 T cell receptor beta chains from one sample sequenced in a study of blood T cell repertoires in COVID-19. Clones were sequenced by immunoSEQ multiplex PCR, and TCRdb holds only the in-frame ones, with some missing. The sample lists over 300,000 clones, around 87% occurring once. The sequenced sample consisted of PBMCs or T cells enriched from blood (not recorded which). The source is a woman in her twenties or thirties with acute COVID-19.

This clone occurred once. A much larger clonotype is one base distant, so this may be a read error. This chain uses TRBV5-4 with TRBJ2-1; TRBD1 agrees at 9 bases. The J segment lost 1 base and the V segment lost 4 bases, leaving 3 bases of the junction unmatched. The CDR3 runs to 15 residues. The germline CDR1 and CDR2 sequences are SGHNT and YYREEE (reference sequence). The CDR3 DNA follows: TGTGCCAGCAGCGTTGGACAGGGGTCCTACAATGAGCAGTTCTTC. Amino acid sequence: CASSVGQGSYNEQFF. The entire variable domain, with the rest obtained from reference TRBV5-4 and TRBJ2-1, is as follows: ETGVTQSPTHLIKTRGQQVTLRCSSQSGHNTVSWYQQALGQGPQFIFQYYREEENGRGNFPPRFSGLQFPNYSSELNVNALELDDSALYLCASSVGQGSYNEQFFGPGTRLTVL.

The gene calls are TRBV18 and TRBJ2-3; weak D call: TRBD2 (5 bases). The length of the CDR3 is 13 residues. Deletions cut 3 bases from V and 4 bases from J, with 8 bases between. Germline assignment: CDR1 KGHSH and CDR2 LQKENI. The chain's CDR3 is CASSPLASDTQYF. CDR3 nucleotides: TGTGCCAGCTCACCCCTAGCTTCAGATACGCAGTATTTT.